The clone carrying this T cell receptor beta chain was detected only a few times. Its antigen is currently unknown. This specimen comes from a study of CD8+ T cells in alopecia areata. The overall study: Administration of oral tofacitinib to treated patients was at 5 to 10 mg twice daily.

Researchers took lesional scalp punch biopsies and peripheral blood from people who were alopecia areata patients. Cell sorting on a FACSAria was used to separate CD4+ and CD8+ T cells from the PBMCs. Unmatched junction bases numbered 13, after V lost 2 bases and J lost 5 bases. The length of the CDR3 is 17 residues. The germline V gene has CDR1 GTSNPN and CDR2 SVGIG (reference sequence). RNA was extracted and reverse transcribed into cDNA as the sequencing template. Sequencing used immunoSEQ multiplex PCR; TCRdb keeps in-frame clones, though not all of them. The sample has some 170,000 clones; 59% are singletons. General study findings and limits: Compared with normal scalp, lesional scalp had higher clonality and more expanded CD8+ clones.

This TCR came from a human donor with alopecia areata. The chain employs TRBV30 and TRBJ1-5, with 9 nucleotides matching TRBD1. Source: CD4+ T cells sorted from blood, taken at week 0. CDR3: CAWSFPRWTGADQPQHF. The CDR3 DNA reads TGTGCCTGGAGTTTTCCCAGATGGACAGGGGCAGATCAGCCCCAGCATTTT.